Sequencing of this T cell receptor beta chain was carried out in a study of blood T cell repertoires in COVID-19. The Seattle patients, enrolled during active infection, were followed longitudinally. In the original processing: Estimation of nucleated cell counts relied on the amplification of reference gene primers. The protocol was immunoSEQ multiplex PCR, while the TCRdb copy is restricted to in-frame clones and leaves out a portion. V and J calls and clone size are given by that table; D and trimming were obtained from the DNA. The table lists some 500,000 clones, roughly nine tenths of them singletons. The germline CDR1 and CDR2 sequences are WSHSY and SAAADI. This CDR3 region has 14 residues. Trimming removed 8 bases from V and 5 bases from J; junction bases left unmatched: 10.

The receptor was isolated from a woman between 50 and 59 years old with COVID-19, enrolled during active disease. The chain is built from TRBV10-2 and TRBJ1-2; 8 nucleotides agree with TRBD1. What was sequenced was peripheral blood. The CDR3 protein is CASLSPGTGYGYTF. In DNA form, the CDR3 reads TGCGCCAGCCTTTCCCCGGGGACAGGTTATGGCTACACCTTC.